Listed below are T cell receptor beta chains from one sample, sequenced in a study of T cells in tuberculosis. The data were produced by immunoSEQ multiplex PCR, yet TCRdb's version contains in-frame clones alone and is incomplete. The profile shows about 29,000 clones, 85% to 95% of them singletons. Input material: PBMCs. The receptor set was obtained from a donor aged 10-29 years with latent tuberculosis or without tuberculosis infection. The CDR3 runs from the conserved cysteine through the conserved F or W.

j_call v_call cdr3_length cdr3_aa
TRBJ2-2 TRBV5-1 15 CASRATSVNTGELFF
TRBJ2-7 TRBV5-8 15 CASSFPGTGAYEQYF
TRBJ1-2 TRBV10-1 11 CASRALDGYTF
TRBJ1-1 TRBV19 19 CASSIEIRGTRVRNTEAFF
TRBJ2-2 TRBV6-1 14 CASKGQGGTGELFF
TRBJ2-7 TRBV5-6 13 CASSLGSSYEQYF
TRBJ2-2 TRBV7-2 13 CASSLGLVPELFF
TRBJ2-7 TRBV27 12 CDERGGSYEQYF
TRBJ1-5 TRBV28 13 CASSFTRIQPQHF
TRBJ1-1 TRBV28 14 CASSYRGKNTEAFF
TRBJ2-5 TRBV28 17 CASSPRKTGGFQETQYF
TRBJ2-5 TRBV25-1 15 CASSSTGVQEETQYF
TRBJ1-3 TRBV22-1 15 CPGSAQTGSGNTIYF
TRBJ2-3 TRBV15 15 CATSKAGGDTDTQYF
TRBJ1-2 TRBV6-1 14 CASSEPGWSYGYTF
TRBJ2-1 TRBV11-2 13 CASSLGTYNEQFF
TRBJ2-7 TRBV28 15 CASSPPFIGSYEQYF
TRBJ2-7 TRBV5-6 15 CASSFGTSGAYEQYF
TRBJ2-5 TRBV29-1 13 CSVGQGGMETQYF
TRBJ2-7 TRBV6-6 14 CASSYGGFSYEQYF
TRBJ2-1 TRBV27 15 CASRTSGSFSNEQFF
TRBJ2-1 TRBV19 14 CASSLAGLGDEQFF
TRBJ2-7 TRBV11-2 13 CASSLVSGYEQYF
TRBJ1-2 TRBV15 15 CATSRDLQASNGYTF
TRBJ2-7 TRBV28 17 CASTPRKLAGFPYEQYF
TRBJ1-6 TRBV19 15 CASNVAGTYNSPLHF
TRBJ2-3 TRBV4-2 18 CASSQPFLAGGPTDTQYF
TRBJ1-2 TRBV18 17 CASSADLLQGASYGYTF
TRBJ2-7 TRBV2 14 CASTWLANTYEQYF
TRBJ2-1 TRBV5-4 16 CASSLLYGQGFNEQFF
TRBJ2-1 TRBV28 15 CASSFSSGIVNEQFF